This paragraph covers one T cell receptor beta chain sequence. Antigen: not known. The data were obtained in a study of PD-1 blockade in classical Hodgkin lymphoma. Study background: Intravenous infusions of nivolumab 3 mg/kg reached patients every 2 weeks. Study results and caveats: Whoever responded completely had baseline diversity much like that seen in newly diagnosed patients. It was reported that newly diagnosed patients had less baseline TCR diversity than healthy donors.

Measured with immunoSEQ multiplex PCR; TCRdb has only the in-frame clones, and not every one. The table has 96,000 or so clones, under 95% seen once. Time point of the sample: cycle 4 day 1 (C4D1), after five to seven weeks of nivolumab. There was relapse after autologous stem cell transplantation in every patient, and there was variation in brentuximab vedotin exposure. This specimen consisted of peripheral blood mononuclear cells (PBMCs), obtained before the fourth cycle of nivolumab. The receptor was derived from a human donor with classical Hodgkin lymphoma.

The DNA for the CDR3 is TGCGCCAGCAGCTTTGACGGGAGGGGCAGGAATGAGCAGTTCTTC. Protein: CASSFDGRGRNEQFF. This sequence joins TRBV5-1 and TRBJ2-1; 8 nucleotides agree with TRBD2. V shed 2 bases, J shed 7 bases, and the junction held 8 bases outside the gene matches. The V gene's germline CDR1 is SGHRS and CDR2 YFSETQ. The CDR3 loop spans 15 amino acids.